This record looks at one TCR beta chain sequence and its context. The entry originates in a study of shared clonotypes between healthy human individuals. Trimming shortened V by 3 bases and J by 4 bases, and 13 bases separated the two germline ends. The germline V gene has CDR1 MNHEY and CDR2 SMNVEV (reference sequence). The length of the CDR3 is 14 residues. Using immunoSEQ multiplex PCR, the repertoire was profiled, and TCRdb retains in-frame clones only, with some absent. This table has 2 million to 3 million clones, under 95% appearing once. The sequencing sample was made of naive CD4+ T cells from PBMCs. Specified subset: CD45RA+ positively selected. The receptor's source is a man in his late teens or twenties in good health. Some clones in this sample may be carry-over from other donors' samples. This chain connects TRBV27 to TRBJ2-7; tentative D call: TRBD1 (5 bases). The DNA for the CDR3 is TGTGCCAGCAGTTTGAGGCAGGGCAATTACGAGCAGTACTTC. The encoded protein is CASSLRQGNYEQYF.